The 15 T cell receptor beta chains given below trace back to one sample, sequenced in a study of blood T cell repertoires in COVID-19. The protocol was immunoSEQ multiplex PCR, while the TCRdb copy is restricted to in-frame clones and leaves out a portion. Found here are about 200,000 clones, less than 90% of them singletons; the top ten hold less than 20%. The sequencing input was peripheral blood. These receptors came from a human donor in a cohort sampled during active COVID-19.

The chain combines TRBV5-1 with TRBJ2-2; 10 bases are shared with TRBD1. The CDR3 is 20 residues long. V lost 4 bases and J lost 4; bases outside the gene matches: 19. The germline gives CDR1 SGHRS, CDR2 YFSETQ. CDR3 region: CASSLSGTQRQGAGTGELFF. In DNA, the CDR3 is TGCGCCAGCAGCCTATCCGGGACCCAAAGACAGGGGGCGGGCACCGGGGAGCTGTTTTTT.

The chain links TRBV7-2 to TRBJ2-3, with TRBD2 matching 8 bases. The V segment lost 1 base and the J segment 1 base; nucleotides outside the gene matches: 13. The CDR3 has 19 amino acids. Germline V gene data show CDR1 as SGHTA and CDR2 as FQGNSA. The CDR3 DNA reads TGTGCCAGCAGCTTAGTATCATCGGGAGGGGGGGATGGCACAGATACGCAGTATTTT. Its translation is CASSLVSSGGGDGTDTQYF.

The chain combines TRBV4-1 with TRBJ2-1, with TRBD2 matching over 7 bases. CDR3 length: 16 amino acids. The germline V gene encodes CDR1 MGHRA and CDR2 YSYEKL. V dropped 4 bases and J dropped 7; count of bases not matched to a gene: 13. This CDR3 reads CASSLPGVGGWNEQFF. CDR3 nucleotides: TGCGCCAGCAGCCTACCTGGCGTCGGGGGGTGGAATGAGCAGTTCTTC.

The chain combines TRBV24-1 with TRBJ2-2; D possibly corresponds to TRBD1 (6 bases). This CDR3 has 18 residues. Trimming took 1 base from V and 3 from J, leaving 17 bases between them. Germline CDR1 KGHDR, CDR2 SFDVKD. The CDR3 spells CATSDFRWGQAYTGELFF. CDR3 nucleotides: TGTGCCACCAGTGATTTTAGGTGGGGGCAGGCGTACACCGGGGAGCTGTTTTTT.

The DNA of the CDR3 is TGTGCCAGCAGCTGGCGGGTCGACTATGGCTACACCTTC. Translating it yields CASSWRVDYGYTF. The V call is TRBV7-9, the J call TRBJ1-2; D ambiguous. The CDR3 covers 13 residues. Germline lookup yields CDR1 SEHNR and CDR2 FQNEAQ (reference sequence). The V end lost 4 bases, the J end lost 3 bases, and 9 bases lay between the germline ends.

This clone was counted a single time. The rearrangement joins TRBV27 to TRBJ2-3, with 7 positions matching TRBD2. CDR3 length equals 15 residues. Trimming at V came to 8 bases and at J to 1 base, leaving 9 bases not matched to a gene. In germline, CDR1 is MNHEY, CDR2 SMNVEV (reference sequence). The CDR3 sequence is CASLDRTRGTDTQYF. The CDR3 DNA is TGTGCCAGCCTCGATAGGACTAGAGGCACAGATACGCAGTATTTT.

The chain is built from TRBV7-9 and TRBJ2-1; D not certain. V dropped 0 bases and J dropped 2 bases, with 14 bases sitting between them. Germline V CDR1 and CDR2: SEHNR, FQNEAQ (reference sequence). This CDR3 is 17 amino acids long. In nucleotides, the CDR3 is TGTGCCAGCAGCTTAGCGTATGACACCCGAGCCTACAATGAGCAGTTCTTC. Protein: CASSLAYDTRAYNEQFF.

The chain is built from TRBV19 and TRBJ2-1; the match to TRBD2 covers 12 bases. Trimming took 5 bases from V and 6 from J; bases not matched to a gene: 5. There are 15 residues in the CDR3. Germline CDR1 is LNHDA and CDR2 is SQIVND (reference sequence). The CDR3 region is CASSRTSGALNEQFF. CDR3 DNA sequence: TGTGCCAGTAGTCGGACTAGCGGGGCGCTCAATGAGCAGTTCTTC.

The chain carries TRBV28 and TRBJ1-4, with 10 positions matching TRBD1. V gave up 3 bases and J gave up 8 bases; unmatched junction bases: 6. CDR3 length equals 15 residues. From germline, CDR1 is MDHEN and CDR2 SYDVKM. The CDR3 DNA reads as TGTGCCAGCAGTTTGATAGGGACAGGGGACGAAAAACTGTTTTTT. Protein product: CASSLIGTGDEKLFF.

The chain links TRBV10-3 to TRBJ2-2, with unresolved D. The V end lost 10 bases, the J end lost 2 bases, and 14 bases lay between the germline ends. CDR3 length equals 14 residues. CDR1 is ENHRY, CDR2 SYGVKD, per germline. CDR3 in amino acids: CASYGLSNTGELFF. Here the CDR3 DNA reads TGTGCCAGCTACGGTCTCTCCAACACCGGGGAGCTGTTTTTT.

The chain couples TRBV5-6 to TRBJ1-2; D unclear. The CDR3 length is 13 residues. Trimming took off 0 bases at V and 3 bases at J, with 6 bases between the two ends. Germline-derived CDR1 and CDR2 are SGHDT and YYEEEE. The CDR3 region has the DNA TGTGCCAGCAGCTTGGATACAGACTATGGCTACACCTTC. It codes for CASSLDTDYGYTF.

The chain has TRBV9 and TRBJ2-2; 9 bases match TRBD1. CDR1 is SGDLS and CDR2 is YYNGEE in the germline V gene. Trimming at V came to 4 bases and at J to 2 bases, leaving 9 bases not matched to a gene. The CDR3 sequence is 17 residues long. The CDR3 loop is CASSPQRGQGNTGELFF. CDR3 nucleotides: TGTGCCAGCAGCCCCCAGCGGGGACAGGGAAACACCGGGGAGCTGTTTTTT.

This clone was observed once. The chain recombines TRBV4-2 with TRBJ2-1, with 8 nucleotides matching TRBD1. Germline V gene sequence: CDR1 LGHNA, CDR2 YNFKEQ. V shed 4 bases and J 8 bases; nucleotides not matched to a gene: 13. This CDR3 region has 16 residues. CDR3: CASSPQFRGRGDEQFF. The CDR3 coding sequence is TGTGCCAGCAGCCCCCAATTCAGGGGGCGCGGGGATGAGCAGTTCTTC.

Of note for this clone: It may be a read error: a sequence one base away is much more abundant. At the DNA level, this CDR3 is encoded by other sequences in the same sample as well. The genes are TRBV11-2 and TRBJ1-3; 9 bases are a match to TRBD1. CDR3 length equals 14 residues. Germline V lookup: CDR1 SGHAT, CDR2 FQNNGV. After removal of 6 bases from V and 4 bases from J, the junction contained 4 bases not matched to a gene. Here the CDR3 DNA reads TGTGCCAGCAGTCGACAGGGGGTAGGAAACACCATATATTTT. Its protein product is CASSRQGVGNTIYF.

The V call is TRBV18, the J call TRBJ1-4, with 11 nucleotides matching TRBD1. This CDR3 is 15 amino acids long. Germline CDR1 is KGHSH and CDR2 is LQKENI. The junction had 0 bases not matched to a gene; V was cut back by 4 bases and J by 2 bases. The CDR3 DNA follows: TGTGCCAGCTCACGGACAGGGGGCACTAATGAAAAACTGTTTTTT. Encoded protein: CASSRTGGTNEKLFF.